This T cell receptor beta chain is from a study of shared clonotypes between healthy human individuals. Study overall: The cohort comprised a couple of women and a few men. Their ages spanned 18 to 49 years.

This clone was observed many times. The target antigen is unknown. Some clones are missing from TCRdb's copy, which holds only in-frame ones; the method was immunoSEQ multiplex PCR. The sample holds some 470,000 clones, roughly four fifths seen once. Germline trimming cut 7 bases from V and 6 bases from J; bases unmatched to any gene: 6. Germline V lookup: CDR1 MDHEN, CDR2 SYDVKM. The CDR3 loop spans 12 amino acids. Study-level findings and limits: The study sampled only blood, and tissue repertoires likely differ.

Material for sequencing was PBMCs. The chain is built from TRBV28 and TRBJ2-7; the match to TRBD1 covers 7 bases. The receptor's source is a woman between 40 and 55 years old in good health. Some clones in this sample may be carry-over from other donors' samples. CDR3 protein: CASTDRDSEQYF. CDR3 nucleotide sequence: TGTGCCAGCACCGACAGGGATAGCGAGCAGTACTTC.